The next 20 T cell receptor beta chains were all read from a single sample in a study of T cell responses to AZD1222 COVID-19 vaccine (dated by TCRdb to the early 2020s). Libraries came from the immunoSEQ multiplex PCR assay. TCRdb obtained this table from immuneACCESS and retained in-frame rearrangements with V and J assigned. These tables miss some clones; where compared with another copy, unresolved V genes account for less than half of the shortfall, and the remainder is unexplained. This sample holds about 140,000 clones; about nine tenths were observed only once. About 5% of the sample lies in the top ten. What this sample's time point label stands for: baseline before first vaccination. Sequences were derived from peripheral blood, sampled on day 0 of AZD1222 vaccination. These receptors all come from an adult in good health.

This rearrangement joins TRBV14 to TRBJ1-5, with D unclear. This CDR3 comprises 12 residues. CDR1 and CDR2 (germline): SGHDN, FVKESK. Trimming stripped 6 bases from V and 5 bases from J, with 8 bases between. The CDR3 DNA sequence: TGTGCCAGCAGTTTCATTTATCAGCCCCAGCATTTT. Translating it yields CASSFIYQPQHF. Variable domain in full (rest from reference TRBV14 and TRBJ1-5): EAGVTQFPSHSVIEKGQTVTLRCDPISGHDNLYWYRRVMGKEIKFLLHFVKESKQDESGMPNNRFLAERTGGTYSTLKVQPAELEDSGVYFCASSFIYQPQHFGDGTRLSIL.

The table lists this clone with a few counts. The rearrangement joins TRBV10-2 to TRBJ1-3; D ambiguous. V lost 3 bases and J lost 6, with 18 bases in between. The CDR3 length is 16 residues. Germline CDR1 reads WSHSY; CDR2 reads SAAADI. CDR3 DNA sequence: TGCGCCAGCAGTGATGCGGACGAGGTCGGTTCAAACACCATATATTTT. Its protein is CASSDADEVGSNTIYF.

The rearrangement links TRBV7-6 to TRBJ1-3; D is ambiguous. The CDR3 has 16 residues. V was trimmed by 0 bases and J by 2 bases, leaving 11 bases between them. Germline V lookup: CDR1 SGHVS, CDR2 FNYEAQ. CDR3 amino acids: CASSLAPGEAGNTIYF. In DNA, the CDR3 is TGTGCCAGCAGCTTAGCCCCGGGAGAAGCTGGAAACACCATATATTTT.

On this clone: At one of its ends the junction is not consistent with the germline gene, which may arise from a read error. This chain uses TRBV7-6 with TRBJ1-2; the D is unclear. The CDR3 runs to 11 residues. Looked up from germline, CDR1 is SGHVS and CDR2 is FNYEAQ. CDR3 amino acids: CASSSTAGFRF. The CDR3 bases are TGTGCCAGCAGCTCGACGGCTGGATTCCGCTTC.

The CDR3 region is CASSLHRPSTKETQYF. In DNA form, the CDR3 reads TGTGCCAGCAGCCTACACCGGCCCTCAACTAAAGAGACCCAGTACTTC. This chain joins TRBV7-2 and TRBJ2-5, with D unclear. CDR3 size: 16 residues. Germline V CDR1 and CDR2: SGHTA, FQGNSA. V was shortened by 5 bases and J by 3 bases, with 19 bases between the two germline ends.

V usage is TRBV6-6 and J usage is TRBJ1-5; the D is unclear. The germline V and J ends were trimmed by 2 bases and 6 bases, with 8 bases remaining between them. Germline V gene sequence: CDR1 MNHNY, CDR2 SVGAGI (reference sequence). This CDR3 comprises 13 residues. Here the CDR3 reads CASSYAAGQPQHF. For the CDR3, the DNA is TGTGCCAGCAGTTACGCAGCCGGTCAGCCCCAGCATTTT.

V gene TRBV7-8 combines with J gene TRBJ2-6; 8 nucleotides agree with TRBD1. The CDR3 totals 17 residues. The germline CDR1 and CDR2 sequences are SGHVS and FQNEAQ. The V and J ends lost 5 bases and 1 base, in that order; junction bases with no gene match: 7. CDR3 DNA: TGTGCCAGCAGCCTGGGACAGGCCCGGTCTGGGGCCAACGTCCTGACTTTC. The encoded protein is CASSLGQARSGANVLTF.

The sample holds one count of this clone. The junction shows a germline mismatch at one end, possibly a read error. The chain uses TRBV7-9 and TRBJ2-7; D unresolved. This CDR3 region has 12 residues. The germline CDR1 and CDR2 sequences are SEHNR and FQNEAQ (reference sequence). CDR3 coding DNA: TGTGCCAGCAGCTCGACCTCCCACGAGCAGTACTTC. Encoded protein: CASSSTSHEQYF. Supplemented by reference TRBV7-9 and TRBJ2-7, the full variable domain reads DTGVSQNPRHKITKRGQNVTFRCDPISEHNRLYWYRQTLGQGPEFLTYFQNEAQLEKSRLLSDRFSAERPKGSFSTLEIQRTEQGDSAMYLCASSSTSHEQYFGPGTRLTVT.

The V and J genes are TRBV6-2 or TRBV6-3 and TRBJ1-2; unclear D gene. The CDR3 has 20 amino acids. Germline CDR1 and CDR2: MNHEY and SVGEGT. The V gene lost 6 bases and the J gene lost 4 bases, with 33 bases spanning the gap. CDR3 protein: CASSEEGPSRGSTISYGYTF. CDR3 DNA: TGTGCCAGCAGCGAAGAAGGACCATCCCGGGGATCAACTATAAGCTATGGCTACACCTTC.

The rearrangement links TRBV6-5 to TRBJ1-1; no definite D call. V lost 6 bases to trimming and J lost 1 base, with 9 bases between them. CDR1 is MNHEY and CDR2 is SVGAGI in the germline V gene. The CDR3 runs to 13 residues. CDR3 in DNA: TGTGCCAGCAGGCAGGCCTCGAACACTGAAGCTTTCTTT. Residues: CASRQASNTEAFF.

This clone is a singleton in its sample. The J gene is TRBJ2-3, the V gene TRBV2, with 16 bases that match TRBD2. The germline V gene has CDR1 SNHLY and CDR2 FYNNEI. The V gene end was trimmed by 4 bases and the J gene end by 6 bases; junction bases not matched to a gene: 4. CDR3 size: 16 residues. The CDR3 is CASSVGLAGGTDTQYF. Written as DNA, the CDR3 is TGTGCCAGCAGTGTGGGACTAGCGGGGGGGACGGATACGCAGTATTTT. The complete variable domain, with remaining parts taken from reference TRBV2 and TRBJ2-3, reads EPEVTQTPSHQVTQMGQEVILRCVPISNHLYFYWYRQILGQKVEFLVSFYNNEISEKSEIFDDQFSVERPDGSNFTLKIRSTKLEDSAMYFCASSVGLAGGTDTQYFGPGTRLTVL.

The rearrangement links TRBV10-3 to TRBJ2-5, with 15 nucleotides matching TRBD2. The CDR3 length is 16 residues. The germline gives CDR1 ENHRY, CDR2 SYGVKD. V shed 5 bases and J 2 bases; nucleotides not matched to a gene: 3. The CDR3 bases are TGTGCCATCAGTCGGACTAGCGGGGGGGCACAAGAGACCCAGTACTTC. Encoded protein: CAISRTSGGAQETQYF.

For the CDR3, the DNA is TGTGCCAGCAGCGCCGAGGGACAGCACAATGAGCAGTTCTTC. Residues: CASSAEGQHNEQFF. The chain uses TRBV9 and TRBJ2-1; 7 bases match TRBD1. V gave up 3 bases and J gave up 5 bases; unmatched junction bases: 5. Germline-derived CDR1 and CDR2 are SGDLS and YYNGEE. This CDR3 has 14 amino acids.

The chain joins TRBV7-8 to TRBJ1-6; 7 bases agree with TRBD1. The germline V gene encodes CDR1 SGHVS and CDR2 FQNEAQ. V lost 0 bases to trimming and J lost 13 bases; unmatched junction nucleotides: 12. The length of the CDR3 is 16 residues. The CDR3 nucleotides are TGTGCCAGCAGCTTAGCAGGGGGCCTTGAATTCACCCCCCTCCACTTT. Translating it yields CASSLAGGLEFTPLHF.

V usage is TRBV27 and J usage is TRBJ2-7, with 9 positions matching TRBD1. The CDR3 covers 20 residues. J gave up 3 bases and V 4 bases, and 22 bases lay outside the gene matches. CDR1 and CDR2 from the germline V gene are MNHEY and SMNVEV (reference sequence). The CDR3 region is CASSSPGGTGKSHQNYEQYF. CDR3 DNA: TGTGCCAGCAGTTCCCCAGGTGGGACAGGGAAGTCCCATCAGAACTACGAGCAGTACTTC.

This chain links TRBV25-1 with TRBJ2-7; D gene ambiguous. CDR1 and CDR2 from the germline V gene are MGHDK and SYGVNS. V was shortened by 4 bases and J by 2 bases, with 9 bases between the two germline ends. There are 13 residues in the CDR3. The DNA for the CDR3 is TGTGCCAGCAGTGGCGTCATTACCTACGAGCAGTACTTC. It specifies CASSGVITYEQYF.

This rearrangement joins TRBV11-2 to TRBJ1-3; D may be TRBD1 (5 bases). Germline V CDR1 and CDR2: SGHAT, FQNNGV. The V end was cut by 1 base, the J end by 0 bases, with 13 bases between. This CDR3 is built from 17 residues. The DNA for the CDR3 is TGTGCCAGCAGCTTAGGACAGAGGACCAGCTCTGGAAACACCATATATTTT. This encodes CASSLGQRTSSGNTIYF.

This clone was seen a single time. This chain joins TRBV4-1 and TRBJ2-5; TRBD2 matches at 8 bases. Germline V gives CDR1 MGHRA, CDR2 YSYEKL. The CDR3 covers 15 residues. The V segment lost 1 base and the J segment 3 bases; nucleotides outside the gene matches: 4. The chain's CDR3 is CASSQGSGNKETQYF. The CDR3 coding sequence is TGCGCCAGCAGCCAAGGTAGCGGGAATAAAGAGACCCAGTACTTC.

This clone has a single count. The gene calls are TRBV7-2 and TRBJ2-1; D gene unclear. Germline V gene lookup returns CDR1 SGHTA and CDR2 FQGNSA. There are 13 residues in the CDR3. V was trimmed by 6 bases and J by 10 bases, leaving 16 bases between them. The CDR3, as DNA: TGTGCCAGCAGAACACGGGCCGGGTGGGAGCAGTTCTTC. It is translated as CASRTRAGWEQFF. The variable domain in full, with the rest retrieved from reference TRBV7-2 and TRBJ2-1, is GAGVSQSPSNKVTEKGKDVELRCDPISGHTALYWYRQSLGQGLEFLIYFQGNSAPDKSGLPSDRFSAERTGGSVSTLTIQRTQQEDSAVYLCASRTRAGWEQFFGPGTRLTVL.

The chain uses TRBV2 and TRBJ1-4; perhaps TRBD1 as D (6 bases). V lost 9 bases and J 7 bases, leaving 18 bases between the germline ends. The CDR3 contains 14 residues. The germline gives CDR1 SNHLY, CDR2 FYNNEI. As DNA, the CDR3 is TGTGCCAGTTACGAGGGGGGCCCCCTTGAAAAACTGTTTTTT. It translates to CASYEGGPLEKLFF.